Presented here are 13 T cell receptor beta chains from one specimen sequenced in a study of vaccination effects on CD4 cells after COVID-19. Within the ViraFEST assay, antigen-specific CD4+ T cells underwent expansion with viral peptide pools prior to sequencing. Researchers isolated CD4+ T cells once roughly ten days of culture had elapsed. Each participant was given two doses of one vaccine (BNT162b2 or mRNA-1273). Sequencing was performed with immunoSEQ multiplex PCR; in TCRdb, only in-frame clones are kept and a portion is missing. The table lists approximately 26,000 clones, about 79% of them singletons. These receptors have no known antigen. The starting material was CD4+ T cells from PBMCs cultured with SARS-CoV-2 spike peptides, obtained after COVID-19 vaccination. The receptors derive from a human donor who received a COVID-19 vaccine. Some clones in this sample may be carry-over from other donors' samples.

CDR3 sequence: CASSLLQTYSNQPQHF. DNA for the CDR3: TGTGCCAGCTCTCTTCTCCAGACGTATAGCAATCAGCCCCAGCATTTT. The chain recombines TRBV6-6 with TRBJ1-5; D gene uncertain. Germline V gene sequence: CDR1 MNHNY, CDR2 SVGAGI (reference sequence). The CDR3 is 16 residues long. Trimming left V 8 bases short and J 0 bases short, with 17 bases between.

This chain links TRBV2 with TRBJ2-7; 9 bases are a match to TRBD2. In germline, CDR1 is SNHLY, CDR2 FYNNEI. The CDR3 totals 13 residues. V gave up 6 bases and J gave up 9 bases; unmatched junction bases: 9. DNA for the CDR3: TGTGCCAGCAGCGCTAGCGGGGTAGATGCGCAGTACGTC. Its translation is CASSASGVDAQYV.

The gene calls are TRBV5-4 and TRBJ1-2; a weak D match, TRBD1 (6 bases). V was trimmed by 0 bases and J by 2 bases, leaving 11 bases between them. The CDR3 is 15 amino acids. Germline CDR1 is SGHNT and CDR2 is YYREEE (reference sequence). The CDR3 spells CASSLEQGRNYGYTF. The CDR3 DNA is TGTGCCAGCAGCTTGGAGCAGGGGCGGAACTATGGCTACACCTTC.

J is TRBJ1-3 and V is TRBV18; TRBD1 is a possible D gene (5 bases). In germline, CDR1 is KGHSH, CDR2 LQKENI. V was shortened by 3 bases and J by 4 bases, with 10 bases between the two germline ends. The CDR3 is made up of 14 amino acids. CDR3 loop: CASSPGGRGNTIYF. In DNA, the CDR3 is TGTGCCAGCTCACCTGGGGGGAGAGGAAACACCATATATTTT.

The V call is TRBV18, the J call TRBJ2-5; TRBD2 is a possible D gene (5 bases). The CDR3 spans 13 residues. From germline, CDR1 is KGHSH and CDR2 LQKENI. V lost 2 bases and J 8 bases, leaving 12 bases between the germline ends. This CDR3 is CASSPAGVGTQYF. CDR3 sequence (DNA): TGTGCCAGCTCACCAGCCGGGGTAGGAACCCAGTACTTC.

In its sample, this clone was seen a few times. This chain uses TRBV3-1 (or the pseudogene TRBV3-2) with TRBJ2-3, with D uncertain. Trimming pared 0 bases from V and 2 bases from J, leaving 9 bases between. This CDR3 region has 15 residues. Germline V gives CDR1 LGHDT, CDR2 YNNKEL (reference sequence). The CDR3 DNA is TGTGCCAGCAGCCAAGACACTCTACCCACAGATACGCAGTATTTT. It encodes CASSQDTLPTDTQYF.

CDR3 coding DNA: TGCGCCAGCAGGCCGCTCCGGGACCCCCCGTGGGGGGCCAACGTCCTGACTTTC. Encoded protein: CASRPLRDPPWGANVLTF. This chain joins TRBV10-2 and TRBJ2-6; D could derive from TRBD1 or TRBD2 (5 bases each). Between the trimmed V and J ends, which lost 6 bases and 4 bases, there was a span of 22 bases. The germline V gene encodes CDR1 WSHSY and CDR2 SAAADI. This CDR3 is built from 18 residues.

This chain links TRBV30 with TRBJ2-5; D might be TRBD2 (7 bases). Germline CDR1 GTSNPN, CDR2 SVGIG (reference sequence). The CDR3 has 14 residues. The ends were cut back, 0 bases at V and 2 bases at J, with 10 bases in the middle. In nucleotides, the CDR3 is TGTGCCTGGAGTGTGGGGGGGGCACAAGAGACCCAGTACTTC. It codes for CAWSVGGAQETQYF.

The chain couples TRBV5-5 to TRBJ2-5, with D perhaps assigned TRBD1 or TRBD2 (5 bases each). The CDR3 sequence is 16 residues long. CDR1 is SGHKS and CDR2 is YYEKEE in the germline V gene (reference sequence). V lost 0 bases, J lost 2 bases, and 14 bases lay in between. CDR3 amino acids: CASSLGRGGGQETQYF. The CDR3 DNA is TGTGCCAGCAGCTTGGGACGCGGTGGGGGTCAAGAGACCCAGTACTTC. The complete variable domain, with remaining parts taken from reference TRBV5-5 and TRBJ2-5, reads DAGVTQSPTHLIKTRGQQVTLRCSPISGHKSVSWYQQVLGQGPQFIFQYYEKEERGRGNFPDRFSARQFPNYSSELNVNALLLGDSALYLCASSLGRGGGQETQYFGPGTRLLVL.

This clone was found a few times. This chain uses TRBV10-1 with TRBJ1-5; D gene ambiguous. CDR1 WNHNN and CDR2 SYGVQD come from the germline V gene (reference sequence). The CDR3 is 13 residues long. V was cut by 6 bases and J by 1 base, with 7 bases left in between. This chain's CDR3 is CASSGGSNQPQHF. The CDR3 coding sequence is TGCGCCAGCAGCGGTGGAAGCAATCAGCCCCAGCATTTT.

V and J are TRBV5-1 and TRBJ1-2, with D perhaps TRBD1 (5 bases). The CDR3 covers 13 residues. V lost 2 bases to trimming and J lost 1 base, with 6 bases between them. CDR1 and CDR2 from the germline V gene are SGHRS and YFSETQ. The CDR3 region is CASSLDSNYGYTF. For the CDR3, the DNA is TGCGCCAGCAGCTTAGACAGTAACTATGGCTACACCTTC.

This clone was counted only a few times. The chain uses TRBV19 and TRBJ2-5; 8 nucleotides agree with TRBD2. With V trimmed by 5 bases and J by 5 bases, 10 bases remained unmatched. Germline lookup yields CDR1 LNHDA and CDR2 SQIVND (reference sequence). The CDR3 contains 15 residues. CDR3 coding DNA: TGTGCCAGTAGTCTCCGGACTAGCAGTAGCGAGACCCAGTACTTC. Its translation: CASSLRTSSSETQYF.

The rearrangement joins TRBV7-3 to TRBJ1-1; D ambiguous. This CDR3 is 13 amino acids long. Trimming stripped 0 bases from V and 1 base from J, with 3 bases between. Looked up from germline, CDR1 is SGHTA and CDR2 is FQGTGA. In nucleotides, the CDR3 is TGTGCCAGCAGCTTAACGGGGAACACTGAAGCTTTCTTT. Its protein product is CASSLTGNTEAFF.